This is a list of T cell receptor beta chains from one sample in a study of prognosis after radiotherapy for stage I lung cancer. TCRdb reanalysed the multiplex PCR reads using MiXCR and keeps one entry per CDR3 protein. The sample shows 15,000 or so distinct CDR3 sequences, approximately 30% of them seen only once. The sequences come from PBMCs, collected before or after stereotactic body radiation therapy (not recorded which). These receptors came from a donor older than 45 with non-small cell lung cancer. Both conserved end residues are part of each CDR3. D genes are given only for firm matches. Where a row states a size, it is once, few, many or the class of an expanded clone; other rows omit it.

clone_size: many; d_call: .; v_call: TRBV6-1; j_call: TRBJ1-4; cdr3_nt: TGTGCCAGCAGTGAAACCCCTAATGAAAAACTGTTTTTT; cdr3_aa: CASSETPNEKLFF
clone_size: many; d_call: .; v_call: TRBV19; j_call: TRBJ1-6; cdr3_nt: TGTGCCAGTAGACCAGACGCTCGCTCCTATAATTCACCCCTCCACTTT; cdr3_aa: CASRPDARSYNSPLHF
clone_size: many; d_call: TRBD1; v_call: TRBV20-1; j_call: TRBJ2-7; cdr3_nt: TGCAGTGCTAGCCCGGGACAGGGGAGCTACGAGCAGTACTTC; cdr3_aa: CSASPGQGSYEQYF
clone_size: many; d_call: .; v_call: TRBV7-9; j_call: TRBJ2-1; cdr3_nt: TGTGCCAGCAGCGGGGGACGCAGAAATTACAATGAGCAGTTCTTC; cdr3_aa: CASSGGRRNYNEQFF
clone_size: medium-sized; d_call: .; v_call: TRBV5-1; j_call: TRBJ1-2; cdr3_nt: TGCGCCAGCAGCTTGGATCTCAGGGGAGTAGACGGCTACACCTTC; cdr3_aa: CASSLDLRGVDGYTF
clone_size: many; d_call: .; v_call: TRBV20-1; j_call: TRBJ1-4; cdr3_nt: TGCAGTGCTAGCGTGGGGACTGAAAAACTGTTTTTT; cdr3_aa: CSASVGTEKLFF
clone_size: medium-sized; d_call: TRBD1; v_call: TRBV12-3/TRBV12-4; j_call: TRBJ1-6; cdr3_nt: TGTGCCAGCAGACCTACAGGGGGCGATTCACCCCTCCACTTT; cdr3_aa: CASRPTGGDSPLHF
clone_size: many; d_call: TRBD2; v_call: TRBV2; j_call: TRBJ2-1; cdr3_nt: TGTGCCAGCAAGGTCCTAGCGGGAGCTTCCTACAATGAGCAGTTCTTC; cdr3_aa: CASKVLAGASYNEQFF
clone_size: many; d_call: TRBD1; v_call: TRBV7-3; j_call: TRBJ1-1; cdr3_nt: TGTGCCAGCAGCGCAAACAGGGGTTCTGATGAAGCTTTCTTT; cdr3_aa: CASSANRGSDEAFF
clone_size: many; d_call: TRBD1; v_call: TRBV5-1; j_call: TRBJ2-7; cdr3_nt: TGCGCCAGCAGCCTGATTTATCCTGGAACAGGGGACTACGAGCAGTACTTC; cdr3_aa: CASSLIYPGTGDYEQYF
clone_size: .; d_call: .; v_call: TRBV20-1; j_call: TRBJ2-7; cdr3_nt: TGCGGTGCCCGAGTCCGGGAGTTGACCTACGAGCAGTACTTC; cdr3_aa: CGARVRELTYEQYF
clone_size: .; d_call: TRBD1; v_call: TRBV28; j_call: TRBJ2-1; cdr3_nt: TGTGCCGGCATTTCAACCGCAGGGGGCGGCTACAATGAGCAGTTCTTC; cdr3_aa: CAGISTAGGGYNEQFF
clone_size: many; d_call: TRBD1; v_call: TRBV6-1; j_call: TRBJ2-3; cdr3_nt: TGTGCCAGCGGTAGACAGGGTCGGAGCACAGATACGCAGTATTTT; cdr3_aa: CASGRQGRSTDTQYF
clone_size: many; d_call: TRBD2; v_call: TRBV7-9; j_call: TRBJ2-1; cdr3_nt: TGTGCCAGCAGCTTAGGGACTAGCGGGAGGGCGGATGAGCAGTTCTTC; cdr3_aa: CASSLGTSGRADEQFF
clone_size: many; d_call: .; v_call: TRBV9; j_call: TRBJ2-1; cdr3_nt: TGTGCCAGCAGCCGCAACACTAGAAACAATGAGCAGTTCTTC; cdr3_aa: CASSRNTRNNEQFF
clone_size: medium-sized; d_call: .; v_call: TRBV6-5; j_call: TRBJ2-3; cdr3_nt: TGTGCCAGCAGTTACAATTCCCCAAACAGAAAAAGCACAGATACGCAGTATTTT; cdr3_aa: CASSYNSPNRKSTDTQYF
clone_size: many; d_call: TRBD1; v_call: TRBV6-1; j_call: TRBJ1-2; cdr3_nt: TGTGCCAGCACCATAGGACAGGGGGCACGTGGCTACACCTTC; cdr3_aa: CASTIGQGARGYTF
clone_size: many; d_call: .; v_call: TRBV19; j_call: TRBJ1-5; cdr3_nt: TGTGCCAGTAGTTCGCGGTCCGGGACCGGCAATCAGCCCCAGCATTTT; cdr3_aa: CASSSRSGTGNQPQHF
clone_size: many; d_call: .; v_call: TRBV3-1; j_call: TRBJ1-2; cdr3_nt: TGTGCCAGCAGCCAACGGGGGGCCTCAAATGGCTACACCTTC; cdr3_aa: CASSQRGASNGYTF
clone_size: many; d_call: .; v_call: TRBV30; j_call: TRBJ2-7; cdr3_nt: TGTGCCTGGAGCCGGGGTGCTTCCTACGAGCAGTACTTC; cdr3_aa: CAWSRGASYEQYF
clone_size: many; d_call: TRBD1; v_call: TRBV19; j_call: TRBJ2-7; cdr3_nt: TGTGCCAGTAGTATTGGTGCAGGGGGTTGGGAGCAGTACTTC; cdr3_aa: CASSIGAGGWEQYF
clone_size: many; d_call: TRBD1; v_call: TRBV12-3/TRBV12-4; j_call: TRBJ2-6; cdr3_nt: TGTGCCAGCAGTCGGACAGGCCTGACCTCTGGGGCCAACGTCCTGACTTTC; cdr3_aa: CASSRTGLTSGANVLTF
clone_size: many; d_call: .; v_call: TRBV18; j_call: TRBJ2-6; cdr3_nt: TGTGCCAGCTCACCACAGCAAGCGACAGCTGGGGCCAACGTCCTGACTTTC; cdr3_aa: CASSPQQATAGANVLTF
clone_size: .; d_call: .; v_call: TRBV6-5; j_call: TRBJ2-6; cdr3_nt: TGTGCCAGCAGTTACTCTTCCGGGACGGTCTCTGGATCCAACGTCCTGACTTTC; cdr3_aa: CASSYSSGTVSGSNVLTF
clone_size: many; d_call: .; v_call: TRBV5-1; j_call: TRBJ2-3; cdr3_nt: TGCGCCAGCAGCTTGGCTAGAGGCTCTAGCACAGATACGCAGTATTTT; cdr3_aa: CASSLARGSSTDTQYF
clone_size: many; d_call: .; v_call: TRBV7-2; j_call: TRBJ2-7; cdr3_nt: TGTGCCAGCAGCCTAATGGGCGCTTCCTACGAGCAGTACTTC; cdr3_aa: CASSLMGASYEQYF
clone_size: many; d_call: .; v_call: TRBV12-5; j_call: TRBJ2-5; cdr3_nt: TGTGCTAGTGGTCCCCGTGAAGAGACCCAGTACTTC; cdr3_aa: CASGPREETQYF